These 32 T cell receptor beta chains originate from one sample sequenced in a study of cytomegalovirus exposure and HLA in healthy donors. PCR used 60 Vbeta primers and 13 Jbeta primers. Profiled with immunoSEQ multiplex PCR; TCRdb holds only in-frame clones, not every one. In the table there are roughly 160,000 clones, roughly 80% of which are singletons. What was sequenced was PBMCs. The source of these receptors is a middle-aged woman in good health and CMV-seropositive.

This chain joins TRBV6-5 and TRBJ2-5; TRBD1 matches at 11 bases. The V gene end was trimmed by 7 bases and the J gene end by 7 bases; junction bases not matched to a gene: 8. Per germline, CDR1 MNHEY and CDR2 SVGAGI. This CDR3 region has 14 residues. CDR3 residues: CASNRDRGIGTQYF. As DNA, the CDR3 is TGTGCCAGCAATCGGGACAGGGGGATTGGGACCCAGTACTTC.

This chain joins TRBV11-3 and TRBJ1-3; 8 nucleotides agree with TRBD1. The germline V gene encodes CDR1 SGHNT and CDR2 YENEEA. This CDR3 contains 12 residues. The V and J ends lost 5 bases and 9 bases, in that order; junction bases with no gene match: 3. The CDR3 DNA sequence: TGTGCCAGCAGCAACGACAGGGGCACCATATATTTT. Translation gives CASSNDRGTIYF.

V and J are TRBV10-3 and TRBJ1-1; D call uncertain. From germline, CDR1 is ENHRY and CDR2 SYGVKD. The CDR3 consists of 13 residues. V lost 4 bases and J lost 10, with 16 bases in between. The CDR3 bases are TGTGCCATCAGTGTGAACGGGGATAAGGTAGCTTTCTTT. It codes for CAISVNGDKVAFF.

J is TRBJ1-4 and V is TRBV28; tentative D call: TRBD1 (5 bases). There are 15 residues in the CDR3. Germline CDR1 and CDR2: MDHEN and SYDVKM. Trimming shortened V by 2 bases and J by 5 bases, and 12 bases separated the two germline ends. CDR3 nucleotides: TGTGCCAGCAGTTTACTCGTGTCAGGGAATGAAAAACTGTTTTTT. As protein: CASSLLVSGNEKLFF.

This clone was detected a few times. The chain is built from TRBV18 and TRBJ1-4, with unresolved D. This CDR3 is 16 amino acids long. Germline CDR1 is KGHSH and CDR2 is LQKENI. V was clipped by 5 bases and J by 4 bases, with 17 bases between them. In DNA form, the CDR3 reads TGTGCCAGCTCAGGTTCACCAGGACGGGGTAATGAAAAACTGTTTTTT. Protein sequence: CASSGSPGRGNEKLFF.

This chain uses TRBV27 with TRBJ2-2; 10 bases align to TRBD2. CDR1 and CDR2 from the germline V gene are MNHEY and SMNVEV (reference sequence). This CDR3 is built from 16 residues. The V segment lost 5 bases and the J segment 6 bases; nucleotides outside the gene matches: 9. DNA for the CDR3: TGTGCCAGCAGTATTCTAGCGGGAGTTGGCTCCGGGGAGCTGTTTTTT. Translated, it gives CASSILAGVGSGELFF.

The V gene is TRBV6-6, the J gene TRBJ2-1, with 8 bases aligning to TRBD2. The V segment lost 4 bases and the J segment 6 bases; nucleotides outside the gene matches: 5. The CDR3 is made up of 14 amino acids. Germline V CDR1 and CDR2: MNHNY, SVGAGI (reference sequence). Written as DNA, the CDR3 is TGTGCCAGCAGTTCCCGCGGGACTAGCAATGAGCAGTTCTTC. This codes for CASSSRGTSNEQFF.

V is TRBV6-5 and J is TRBJ2-1; 9 bases align to TRBD2. With V trimmed by 0 bases and J by 4 bases, 4 bases remained unmatched. The CDR3 covers 16 residues. Looked up from germline, CDR1 is MNHEY and CDR2 is SVGAGI. CDR3 bases: TGTGCCAGCAGTTACTCCCTAGCGGGGACATACAATGAGCAGTTCTTC. It encodes CASSYSLAGTYNEQFF.

This rearrangement joins TRBV6-5 to TRBJ2-3; 8 bases fit TRBD2. Germline V gives CDR1 MNHEY, CDR2 SVGAGI. J gave up 0 bases and V 6 bases, and 5 bases lay outside the gene matches. The CDR3 is made up of 15 amino acids. CDR3 bases: TGTGCCAGCAGAACCGGGGGGGGTAGCACAGATACGCAGTATTTT. It codes for CASRTGGGSTDTQYF.

This clone was counted a single time. The rearrangement joins TRBV5-4 to TRBJ1-1, with D maybe TRBD1 (5 bases). The CDR3 is 15 amino acids. V was pared by 4 bases and J by 4 bases, with 17 bases between. CDR1 and CDR2 from the germline V gene are SGHNT and YYREEE (reference sequence). The CDR3 DNA reads TGTGCCAGCAGCGGGGCAGCCTTGCTGGGCACTGAAGCTTTCTTT. Amino acids: CASSGAALLGTEAFF.

This chain uses TRBV6-6 with TRBJ1-5, with D possibly TRBD1 on 5 matching bases. The germline V gene encodes CDR1 MNHNY and CDR2 SVGAGI (reference sequence). V lost 7 bases to trimming and J lost 0 bases, with 16 bases between them. The CDR3 runs to 16 residues. The CDR3 coding sequence is TGTGCCAGCAAACTCTGGGGGGGGAATAGCAATCAGCCCCAGCATTTT. Protein: CASKLWGGNSNQPQHF.

The CDR3 protein is CASSLAGTGWVYEQFF. CDR3 in DNA: TGCGCCAGCAGCTTGGCCGGGACAGGGTGGGTCTATGAGCAGTTCTTC. This sequence joins TRBV5-1 and TRBJ2-1, with 9 bases that match TRBD1. The germline V gene encodes CDR1 SGHRS and CDR2 YFSETQ. The CDR3 totals 16 residues. The junction had 9 bases not matched to a gene; V was cut back by 0 bases and J by 8 bases.

Only a few counts were recorded for this clone. The rearrangement links TRBV10-3 to TRBJ1-6; TRBD1 matches 7 bases. Trimming cost V 4 bases and J 9 bases; bases outside gene matches: 9. The CDR3 sequence is 15 residues long. Germline V gene data show CDR1 as ENHRY and CDR2 as SYGVKD. CDR3 DNA: TGTGCCATCAGTGTGGGGGCAGGGGGTGGTTCACCCCTCCACTTT. Translation gives CAISVGAGGGSPLHF.

This chain uses TRBV6-5 with TRBJ1-3; D is undetermined. This CDR3 region has 15 residues. V lost 5 bases and J lost 0, with 11 bases in between. Germline CDR1 and CDR2: MNHEY and SVGAGI. The CDR3 spells CASSQWASSGNTIYF. For the CDR3, the DNA is TGTGCCAGCAGTCAGTGGGCGAGCTCTGGAAACACCATATATTTT.

The chain couples TRBV18 to TRBJ2-2, with 8 bases lining up with TRBD2. The CDR3 contains 17 residues. V lost 3 bases to trimming and J lost 4 bases; unmatched junction nucleotides: 10. Germline CDR1 reads KGHSH; CDR2 reads LQKENI. Here the CDR3 reads CASSPAPSGSGTGELFF. CDR3 nucleotides: TGTGCCAGCTCACCTGCTCCCAGCGGGAGTGGCACCGGGGAGCTGTTTTTT.

V and J are TRBV7-6 and TRBJ1-2; 7 bases are a match to TRBD1. The CDR3 consists of 12 residues. Germline V gives CDR1 SGHVS, CDR2 FNYEAQ. V was clipped by 3 bases and J by 8 bases; unmatched bases: 3. CDR3 DNA: TGTGCCAGCAGCTTGACAGGGCAAGGCTACACCTTC. As protein: CASSLTGQGYTF.

The chain recombines TRBV5-4 with TRBJ2-1; possible D gene TRBD2, 5 bases. Trimming removed 2 bases at V and 3 bases at J, with 15 bases between. The CDR3 length is 16 residues. Per germline, CDR1 SGHNT and CDR2 YYREEE (reference sequence). The CDR3 spells CASSFARTWGYNEQFF. CDR3 nucleotide sequence: TGTGCCAGCAGCTTCGCCAGGACTTGGGGCTACAATGAGCAGTTCTTC.

This clone was detected a few times. The CDR3 nucleotides read TGCGCCAGCAGCCAAGCCCTGACAGGGGGCCGAGGGACTGAAGCTTTCTTT. Protein sequence: CASSQALTGGRGTEAFF. This sequence joins TRBV4-3 and TRBJ1-1; 10 bases align to TRBD1. The V gene end was trimmed by 1 base and the J gene end by 5 bases; junction bases not matched to a gene: 10. Germline V CDR1 and CDR2: LGHNA, YSLEER. There are 17 residues in the CDR3.

The gene calls are TRBV15 and TRBJ2-3; 9 positions match TRBD2. Germline V lookup: CDR1 LNHNV, CDR2 YYDKDF (reference sequence). The CDR3 spans 16 residues. V trimming: 3 bases; J trimming: 2 bases; junction bases outside the gene matches: 6. CDR3 DNA sequence: TGTGCCACCAGCAGGGCTCTAGCGGGGATCACAGATACGCAGTATTTT. Translation gives CATSRALAGITDTQYF.

This clone has a handful of counts. The chain couples TRBV27 to TRBJ2-3, with 12 bases lining up with TRBD2. CDR1 is MNHEY, CDR2 SMNVEV, per germline (reference sequence). The CDR3 length is 15 residues. Trimming took 4 bases from V and 4 from J; bases not matched to a gene: 3. This CDR3 reads CASSSTSGRPDTQYF. The CDR3 DNA reads TGTGCCAGCAGTTCGACTAGCGGGAGACCAGATACGCAGTATTTT.

The J gene is TRBJ2-7, the V gene TRBV28; tentatively, D is TRBD1 (5 bases). The V and J ends lost 7 bases and 2 bases respectively, with 18 bases between them. Germline V gives CDR1 MDHEN, CDR2 SYDVKM. The CDR3 length is 15 residues. The CDR3 nucleotides read TGTGCCAGCAAATTAGGGGCAGGCCTAACCTACGAGCAGTACTTC. It translates to CASKLGAGLTYEQYF.

The genes are TRBV5-1 and TRBJ1-1; TRBD1 matches at 7 bases. Germline V CDR1 and CDR2: SGHRS, YFSETQ. This CDR3 is 14 amino acids long. V was clipped by 3 bases and J by 5 bases; unmatched bases: 7. The CDR3 sequence: CASSSDRAGTEAFF. Here the CDR3 DNA reads TGCGCCAGCAGCTCCGACAGGGCCGGGACTGAAGCTTTCTTT.

This clone was counted between two and nine times. The chain combines TRBV5-1 with TRBJ2-7, with 9 positions matching TRBD1. Germline-derived CDR1 and CDR2 are SGHRS and YFSETQ. V dropped 3 bases and J dropped 2; count of bases not matched to a gene: 12. The CDR3 loop spans 17 amino acids. The CDR3 bases are TGCGCCAGCAGCTCGGCGGGCCGGGACAGGGCTCCCTACGAGCAGTACTTC. Its protein product is CASSSAGRDRAPYEQYF.

The rearrangement joins TRBV28 to TRBJ1-5; D is ambiguous. From germline, CDR1 is MDHEN and CDR2 SYDVKM. The CDR3 contains 14 residues. V was clipped by 5 bases and J by 7 bases, with 15 bases between them. CDR3 sequence (DNA): TGTGCCAGCAGTGCGACGGGCGGAGGACAGCCCCAGCATTTT. The encoded protein is CASSATGGGQPQHF.

The rearrangement links TRBV6-1 to TRBJ2-5; 9 bases are a match to TRBD1. The germline V gene encodes CDR1 MNHNS and CDR2 SASEGT. This CDR3 spans 13 amino acids. Trimming at V came to 10 bases and at J to 5 bases, leaving 8 bases not matched to a gene. CDR3 sequence reads: CATRTGTGETQYF. CDR3 DNA: TGTGCCACCCGGACCGGGACAGGGGAGACCCAGTACTTC.

The J gene is TRBJ2-3, the V gene TRBV11-3, with D possibly TRBD2 on 5 matching bases. This CDR3 contains 16 residues. Germline values: CDR1 SGHNT, CDR2 YENEEA. The V and J ends lost 1 base and 5 bases respectively, with 16 bases between them. The CDR3 spells CASSLGAALAIDTQYF. In DNA form, the CDR3 reads TGTGCCAGCAGCTTAGGAGCGGCCCTCGCAATAGATACGCAGTATTTT. Complete variable domain (other parts from reference TRBV11-3 and TRBJ2-3): EAGVVQSPRYKIIEKKQPVAFWCNPISGHNTLYWYLQNLGQGPELLIRYENEEAVDDSQLPKDRFSAERLKGVDSTLKIQPAELGDSAVYLCASSLGAALAIDTQYFGPGTRLTVL.

This chain links TRBV7-2 with TRBJ2-5; no clear D gene. Deletions cut 4 bases from V and 7 bases from J, with 10 bases between. CDR1 and CDR2 (germline): SGHTA, FQGNSA. This CDR3 has 12 residues. Here the CDR3 reads CASSSNLLTQYF. The CDR3 DNA follows: TGTGCCAGCAGCTCTAACCTCCTGACCCAGTACTTC.

In this sample, this clone turned up once. The chain recombines TRBV2 with TRBJ2-3; 11 bases are a match to TRBD2. Unmatched junction bases numbered 12, after V lost 5 bases and J lost 5 bases. Looked up from germline, CDR1 is SNHLY and CDR2 is FYNNEI. This CDR3 has 17 residues. The CDR3 loop reads CASSFSPAGLAGDTQYF. The CDR3, as DNA: TGTGCCAGCAGTTTCTCTCCCGCTGGACTAGCGGGAGATACGCAGTATTTT.

This chain uses TRBV6-6 with TRBJ2-5; D unresolved. V was shortened by 4 bases and J by 4 bases, with 7 bases between the two germline ends. The CDR3 has 12 residues. CDR1 MNHNY and CDR2 SVGAGI come from the germline V gene (reference sequence). CDR3 in amino acids: CASSFPLETQYF. The CDR3 DNA reads TGTGCCAGCAGTTTCCCCTTAGAGACCCAGTACTTC.

The chain couples TRBV5-3 to TRBJ1-5; D gene unclear. TRBV5-3 is annotated as an ORF whose role is uncertain. This CDR3 is built from 18 residues. Trimming cost V 2 bases and J 0 bases, with 18 bases left between them. CDR3 loop: CARSFPEGGYYSNQPQHF. The DNA for the CDR3 is TGTGCCAGAAGCTTTCCAGAGGGAGGGTATTATAGCAATCAGCCCCAGCATTTT.

This chain links TRBV18 with TRBJ2-1; 9 bases agree with TRBD2. Trimming cost V 2 bases and J 10 bases; bases outside gene matches: 6. The CDR3 consists of 14 residues. Germline V lookup: CDR1 KGHSH, CDR2 LQKENI. CDR3 residues: CASSPGLAGREQFF. The CDR3 nucleotides read TGTGCCAGCTCACCAGGGCTAGCGGGAAGGGAGCAGTTCTTC.

The V and J genes are TRBV27 and TRBJ1-1; TRBD1 aligns across 11 bases. Germline assignment: CDR1 MNHEY and CDR2 SMNVEV (reference sequence). The V gene end was trimmed by 6 bases and the J gene end by 5 bases; junction bases not matched to a gene: 11. This CDR3 has 16 amino acids. DNA of the CDR3: TGTGCCAGCAGACGGGCGGGGACAGGGGGGAGAACTGAAGCTTTCTTT. Protein product: CASRRAGTGGRTEAFF.